The clone carrying this T cell receptor (beta chain) was observed a handful of times. In TCRdb, the 5' RACE reads were re-called with MiXCR into one record per CDR3 protein. The sample consists of 300,000 to 400,000 distinct CDR3 sequences, approximately 13% of them appearing once. This entry belongs to a study of identical twins. Trimming removed 3 bases from V and 4 bases from J; junction bases left unmatched: 8. This CDR3 spans 15 amino acids. Per germline, CDR1 MGHRA and CDR2 YSYEKL. These data were also filed under a second study, of yellow fever vaccine responses in identical twins.

This chain joins TRBV4-1 and TRBJ1-1, with 7 bases matching TRBD1. The receptor was derived from a woman aged 18-29 years in good health. The sample consisted of CD8+ T cells sorted from blood. In DNA form, the CDR3 reads TGCGCCAGCAGCCAGGTACAGGGGCTAGGCACTGAAGCTTTCTTT. The encoded protein is CASSQVQGLGTEAFF.